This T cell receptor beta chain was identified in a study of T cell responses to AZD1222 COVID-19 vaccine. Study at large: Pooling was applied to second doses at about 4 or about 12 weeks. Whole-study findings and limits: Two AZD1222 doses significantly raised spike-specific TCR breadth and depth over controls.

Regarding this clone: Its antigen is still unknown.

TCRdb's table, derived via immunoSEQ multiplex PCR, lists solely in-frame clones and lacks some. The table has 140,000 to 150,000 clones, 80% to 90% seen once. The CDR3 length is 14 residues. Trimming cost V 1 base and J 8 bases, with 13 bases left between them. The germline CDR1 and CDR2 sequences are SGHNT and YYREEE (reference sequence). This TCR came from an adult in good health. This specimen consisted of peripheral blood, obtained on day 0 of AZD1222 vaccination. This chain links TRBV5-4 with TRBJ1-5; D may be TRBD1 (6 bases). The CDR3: CASSLWGAGKPQHF. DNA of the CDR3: TGTGCCAGCAGCTTGTGGGGGGCTGGAAAGCCCCAGCATTTT.